The T cell receptor beta chain described here comes from a study of cytomegalovirus exposure and HLA in healthy donors. The study, taken as a whole, reports: Per a prior analysis, the majority of TCR beta V segments were productive roughly 87% or roughly 30% of the time. As was reported, the classifier diagnosed cytomegalovirus status with high specificity and sensitivity.

PCR amplification relied on 60 Vbeta primers (plus 13 Jbeta primers). Only in-frame clones appear in the TCRdb table, and some are missing; sequencing was by immunoSEQ multiplex PCR. The profile covers about 110,000 clones, with around 75% appearing a single time and approximately 2.8% taken by the ten largest. V gave up 3 bases and J gave up 7 bases; unmatched junction bases: 7. This CDR3 spans 14 amino acids. Per the germline V gene, CDR1 is GTSNPN and CDR2 is SVGIG (reference sequence). The sample holds one count of this clone. As yet, its antigen is unknown. This receptor was taken from a female donor in good health and CMV-seronegative. Source material: PBMCs. The chain has TRBV30 and TRBJ1-3; 9 positions match TRBD1. The CDR3 region has the DNA TGTGCCTGGAGGCGGACAGGGGTCTTTAACACCATATATTTT. This encodes CAWRRTGVFNTIYF. Combining the CDR3 with reference TRBV30 and TRBJ1-3 gives the whole variable domain SQTIHQWPATLVQPVGSPLSLECTVEGTSNPNLYWYRQAAGRGLQLLFYSVGIGQISSEVPQNLSASRPQDRQFILSSKKLLLSDSGFYLCAWRRTGVFNTIYFGEGSWLTVV.